What follows are 19 T cell receptor beta chains derived from one specimen sequenced in a study of T-cell memory formation after mild COVID-19. From the 5' RACE reads, TCRdb called clonotypes with MiXCR, one entry per CDR3 protein. The sample lists a few hundred thousand distinct CDR3 sequences; 8% to 11% were seen once. Sequencing was carried out using PBMCs or a T cell subset sorted from them (not recorded which). The receptors stem from a man aged 18 to 29 who had mild COVID-19 (a few samples of this study predate the infection). Cell type and time point are not known.

V gene TRBV29-1 combines with J gene TRBJ2-5; D is unresolved. Trimming removed 4 bases from V and 1 base from J, with 10 bases in between. Germline V gene data show CDR1 as SQVTM and CDR2 as ANQGSEA. This CDR3 has 13 amino acids. This chain's CDR3 is CSVGLVLQETQYF. The DNA of the CDR3 is TGCAGCGTTGGCTTGGTGCTCCAAGAGACCCAGTACTTC.

The rearrangement links TRBV27 to TRBJ2-7, with D possibly matching TRBD1 (6 bases). CDR1 and CDR2 (germline): MNHEY, SMNVEV (reference sequence). The CDR3 consists of 19 residues. CDR3 DNA: TGTGCCAGCAGCCTACCCCGGGACACCGGCGTCGAGATTACCTACGATCAGTACGTC. This gives the protein CASSLPRDTGVEITYDQYV.

A few counts support this clonotype. The genes are TRBV6-5 and TRBJ2-5; TRBD2 matches at 8 bases. This CDR3 contains 15 residues. The J segment lost 5 bases and the V segment lost 5 bases, leaving 10 bases of the junction unmatched. Germline CDR1 reads MNHEY; CDR2 reads SVGAGI. For the CDR3, the DNA is TGTGCCAGCAGTCCGAGCAGCCCGGGGGGGGAGACCCAGTACTTC. It is translated as CASSPSSPGGETQYF.

V gene TRBV6-6 combines with J gene TRBJ1-2; tentatively, D is TRBD1 (6 bases). CDR1 MNHNY and CDR2 SVGAGI come from the germline V gene (reference sequence). The CDR3 runs 15 residues. The germline V and J ends were trimmed by 7 bases and 3 bases, with 18 bases remaining between them. This CDR3 is CASKRQVGIDYGYTF. In DNA form, the CDR3 reads TGTGCCAGCAAACGACAGGTTGGAATTGACTATGGCTACACCTTC.

The J gene is TRBJ2-7, the V gene TRBV2; possibly TRBD1 for D (5 bases). The CDR3 is 14 residues long. Germline V CDR1 and CDR2: SNHLY, FYNNEI. The V end lost 7 bases, the J end lost 0 bases, and 13 bases lay between the germline ends. The DNA for the CDR3 is TGTGCCAGCATCCCCCAGGGCACCTCCTACGAGCAGTACTTC. It is translated as CASIPQGTSYEQYF.

DNA for the CDR3: TGTGCCAGCAGCCCAGGGACGGCCCGAGTTCAGCCCCAGCATTTT. It encodes CASSPGTARVQPQHF. The chain carries TRBV7-2 and TRBJ1-5; possible D gene TRBD1, 5 bases. CDR1 SGHTA and CDR2 FQGNSA come from the germline V gene. Trimming cost V 5 bases and J 6 bases, with 17 bases left between them. CDR3 size: 15 residues.

The chain carries TRBV15 and TRBJ2-5; TRBD2 is a possible D gene (5 bases). With 0 bases removed from V and 2 bases from J, the gap between germline ends came to 13 bases. Germline CDR1 reads LNHNV; CDR2 reads YYDKDF (reference sequence). The CDR3 runs 16 residues. The CDR3 region has the DNA TGTGCCACCAGCAGAGATCATTGGACTTTTCAAGAGACCCAGTACTTC. Translated: CATSRDHWTFQETQYF.

Note on this clonotype: With a much larger clone just one base away, this may be a read error. The missing conserved phenylalanine or tryptophan at the end of this CDR3 makes a read error likely. The chain links TRBV5-6 to TRBJ1-2; 9 positions match TRBD1. Germline V gene lookup returns CDR1 SGHDT and CDR2 YYEEEE. The CDR3 length is 13 residues. The trim removed 4 bases at V and 3 bases at J, leaving 1 base unmatched. CDR3 residues: CASSRDRDYGYTL. In DNA, the CDR3 is TGTGCCAGCAGCCGGGACAGGGACTATGGCTACACCTTA.

This clonotype was detected many times. CDR3 in amino acids: CSVAGQTYEQYF. CDR3 DNA sequence: TGCAGCGTTGCGGGACAGACTTACGAGCAGTACTTC. The chain combines TRBV29-1 with TRBJ2-7, with 7 positions matching TRBD1. The J segment lost 4 bases and the V segment lost 4 bases, leaving 4 bases of the junction unmatched. This CDR3 spans 12 amino acids. Per the germline V gene, CDR1 is SQVTM and CDR2 is ANQGSEA.

The rearrangement joins TRBV20-1 to TRBJ2-3; 10 nucleotides match TRBD1. Germline V gives CDR1 DFQATT, CDR2 SNEGSKA (reference sequence). The CDR3 runs to 15 residues. V lost 6 bases to trimming and J lost 1 base; unmatched junction nucleotides: 7. Here the CDR3 reads CSAGTGASGTDTQYF. The CDR3 DNA follows: TGCAGTGCCGGGACAGGGGCGAGTGGCACAGATACGCAGTATTTT.

V gene TRBV3-1 combines with J gene TRBJ1-1; possibly TRBD1 for D (5 bases). Trimming took 4 bases from V and 1 from J, leaving 16 bases between them. This CDR3 is 16 amino acids long. Germline V CDR1 and CDR2: LGHDT, YNNKEL (reference sequence). CDR3 nucleotide sequence: TGTGCCAGCAGCCTCGGCGGGGCACGGGGGAACACTGAAGCTTTCTTT. Translating it yields CASSLGGARGNTEAFF.

The gene calls are TRBV2 and TRBJ1-2; the D is unclear. Germline V gene sequence: CDR1 SNHLY, CDR2 FYNNEI. The CDR3 consists of 14 residues. Trimming removed 4 bases at V and 4 bases at J, with 13 bases between. CDR3 in DNA: TGTGCCAGCAGTGTCGACCGAGATAGCTATGGCTACACCTTC. Its translation: CASSVDRDSYGYTF.

The chain links TRBV5-1 to TRBJ2-2; TRBD1 matches 9 bases. V was clipped by 4 bases and J by 2 bases; unmatched bases: 3. The germline V gene has CDR1 SGHRS and CDR2 YFSETQ. The CDR3 consists of 15 residues. This CDR3 is CASSGGQGNTGELFF. In nucleotides, the CDR3 is TGCGCCAGCAGCGGGGGACAGGGTAACACCGGGGAGCTGTTTTTT.

The J gene is TRBJ1-5, the V gene TRBV7-9; a weak D match, TRBD1 (5 bases). V lost 3 bases, J lost 0 bases, and 12 bases lay in between. The CDR3 is 16 residues long. Germline V lookup: CDR1 SEHNR, CDR2 FQNEAQ (reference sequence). This chain's CDR3 is CASSLGPSYSNQPQHF. The CDR3 DNA reads TGTGCCAGCAGCTTGGGGCCGAGCTATAGCAATCAGCCCCAGCATTTT.

This clonotype was picked up a small number of times. CDR3 sequence: CASSPDRDMPLSGNTIYF. The CDR3 DNA follows: TGCGCCAGCAGCCCCGACCGGGACATGCCCTTGTCTGGAAACACCATATATTTT. The rearrangement links TRBV5-1 to TRBJ1-3; maybe TRBD1 (6 bases). Germline CDR1 and CDR2: SGHRS and YFSETQ. The CDR3 is 18 residues long. Trimming took off 4 bases at V and 1 base at J, with 21 bases between the two ends.

This clonotype was seen a handful of times. The V and J genes are TRBV20-1 and TRBJ2-7; D unresolved. CDR3 length equals 13 residues. Trimming took 4 bases from V and 0 from J, leaving 10 bases between them. CDR1 and CDR2 from the germline V gene are DFQATT and SNEGSKA (reference sequence). For the CDR3, the DNA is TGCAGTGCTACCCCCGGCAGCTCCTACGAGCAGTACTTC. This gives the protein CSATPGSSYEQYF.

This clonotype was detected many times. The chain has TRBV7-2 and TRBJ2-1, with TRBD2 matching over 16 bases. In germline, CDR1 is SGHTA, CDR2 FQGNSA. The CDR3 extends over 16 amino acids. V lost 5 bases, J lost 14 bases, and 12 bases stayed unmatched. The CDR3 reads CASSPVGTSGGATEFF. DNA for the CDR3: TGTGCCAGCAGCCCCGTGGGGACTAGCGGGGGGGCCACGGAGTTCTTC. The full variable domain, in which reference TRBV7-2 and TRBJ2-1 provide the parts outside the CDR3, is GAGVSQSPSNKVTEKGKDVELRCDPISGHTALYWYRQSLGQGLEFLIYFQGNSAPDKSGLPSDRFSAERTGGSVSTLTIQRTQQEDSAVYLCASSPVGTSGGATEFFGPGTRLTVL.

This clonotype came up many times. V and J are TRBV9 and TRBJ2-3; D possibly matches TRBD1 or TRBD2 (5 bases each). Germline CDR1 reads SGDLS; CDR2 reads YYNGEE. V lost 3 bases to trimming and J lost 4 bases, with 15 bases between them. The CDR3 totals 15 residues. The CDR3 DNA is TGTGCCAGCAGCGCCCCGGGGCCGTTGGCAGATACGCAGTATTTT. Translating gives CASSAPGPLADTQYF.

This chain uses TRBV20-1 with TRBJ2-5; TRBD1 aligns across 10 bases. Germline values: CDR1 DFQATT, CDR2 SNEGSKA (reference sequence). The CDR3 runs to 13 residues. Losses at the gene ends were 7 bases for V and 5 bases for J; bases not matched to a gene: 7. In DNA form, the CDR3 reads TGCAGTGTTCTGGGGACAGGGGTCGAGACCCAGTACTTC. This encodes CSVLGTGVETQYF.